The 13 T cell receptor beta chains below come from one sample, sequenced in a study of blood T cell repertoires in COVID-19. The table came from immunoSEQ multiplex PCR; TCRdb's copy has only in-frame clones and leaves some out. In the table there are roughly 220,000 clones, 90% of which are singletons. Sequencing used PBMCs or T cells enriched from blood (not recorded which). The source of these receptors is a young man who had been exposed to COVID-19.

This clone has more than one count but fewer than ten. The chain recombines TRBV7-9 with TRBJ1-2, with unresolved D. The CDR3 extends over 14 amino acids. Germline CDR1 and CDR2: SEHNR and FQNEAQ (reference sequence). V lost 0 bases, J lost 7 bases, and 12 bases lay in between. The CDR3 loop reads CASSLAAATGGYTF. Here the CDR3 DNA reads TGTGCCAGCAGCTTAGCGGCAGCTACGGGTGGCTACACCTTC.

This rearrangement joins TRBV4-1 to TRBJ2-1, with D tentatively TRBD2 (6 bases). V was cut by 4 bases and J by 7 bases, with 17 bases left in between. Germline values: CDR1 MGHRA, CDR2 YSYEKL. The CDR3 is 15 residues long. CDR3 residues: CASSPNLEGRNEQFF. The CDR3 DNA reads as TGCGCCAGCAGCCCAAACCTGGAGGGGCGGAATGAGCAGTTCTTC.

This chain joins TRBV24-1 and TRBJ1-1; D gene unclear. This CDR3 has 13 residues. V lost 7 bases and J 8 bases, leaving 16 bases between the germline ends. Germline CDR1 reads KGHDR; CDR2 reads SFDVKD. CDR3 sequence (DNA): TGTGCCACCAGGCCACAGTTCCTAATGGAAGCTTTCTTT. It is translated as CATRPQFLMEAFF.

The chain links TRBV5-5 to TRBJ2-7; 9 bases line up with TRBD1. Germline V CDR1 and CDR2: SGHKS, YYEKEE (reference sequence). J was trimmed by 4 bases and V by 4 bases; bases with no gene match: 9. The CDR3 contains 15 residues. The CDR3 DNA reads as TGTGCCAGCAGCACCCGGACAGGGGAGGTTTACGAGCAGTACTTC. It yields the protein CASSTRTGEVYEQYF.

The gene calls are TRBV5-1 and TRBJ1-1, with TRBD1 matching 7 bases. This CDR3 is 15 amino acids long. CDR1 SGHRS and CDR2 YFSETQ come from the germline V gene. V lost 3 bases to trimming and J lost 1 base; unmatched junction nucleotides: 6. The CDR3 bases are TGCGCCAGCAGCTGGACTCAGGGGGGGAACACTGAAGCTTTCTTT. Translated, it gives CASSWTQGGNTEAFF.

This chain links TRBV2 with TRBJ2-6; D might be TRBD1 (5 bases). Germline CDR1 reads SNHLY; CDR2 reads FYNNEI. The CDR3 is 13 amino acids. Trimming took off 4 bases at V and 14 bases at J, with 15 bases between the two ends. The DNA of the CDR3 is TGTGCCAGCAGTGGTACAGGTCCCCTCCTCCTGACTTTC. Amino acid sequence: CASSGTGPLLLTF.

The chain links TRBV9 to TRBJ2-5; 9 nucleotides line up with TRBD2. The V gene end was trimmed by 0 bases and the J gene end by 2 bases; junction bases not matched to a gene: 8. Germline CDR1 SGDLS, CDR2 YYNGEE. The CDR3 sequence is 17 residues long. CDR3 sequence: CASSVGFLAGFQETQYF. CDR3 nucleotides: TGTGCCAGCAGCGTAGGATTCCTAGCGGGATTTCAAGAGACCCAGTACTTC. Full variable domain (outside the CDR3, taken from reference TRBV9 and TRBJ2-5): DSGVTQTPKHLITATGQRVTLRCSPRSGDLSVYWYQQSLDQGLQFLIQYYNGEERAKGNILERFSAQQFPDLHSELNLSSLELGDSALYFCASSVGFLAGFQETQYFGPGTRLLVL.

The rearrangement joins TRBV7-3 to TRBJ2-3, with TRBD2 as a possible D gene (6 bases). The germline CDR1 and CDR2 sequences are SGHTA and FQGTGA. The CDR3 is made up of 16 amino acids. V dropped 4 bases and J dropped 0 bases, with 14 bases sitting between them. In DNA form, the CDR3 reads TGTGCCAGCAGCTCCATAGCGGTTAGTAGCACAGATACGCAGTATTTT. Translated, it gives CASSSIAVSSTDTQYF.

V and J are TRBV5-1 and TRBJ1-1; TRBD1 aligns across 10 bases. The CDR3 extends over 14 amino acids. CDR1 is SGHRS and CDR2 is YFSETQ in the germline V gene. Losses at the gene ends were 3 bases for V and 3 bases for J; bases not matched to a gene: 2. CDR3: CASSYGTGDTEAFF. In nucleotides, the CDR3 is TGCGCCAGCAGCTACGGGACAGGGGACACTGAAGCTTTCTTT.

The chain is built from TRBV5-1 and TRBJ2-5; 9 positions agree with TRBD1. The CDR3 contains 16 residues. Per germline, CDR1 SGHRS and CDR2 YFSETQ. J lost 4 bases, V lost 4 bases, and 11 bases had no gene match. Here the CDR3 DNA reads TGCGCCAGCAGCATAGTCCCGGGACAGGGTCCAGAGACCCAGTACTTC. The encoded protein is CASSIVPGQGPETQYF.

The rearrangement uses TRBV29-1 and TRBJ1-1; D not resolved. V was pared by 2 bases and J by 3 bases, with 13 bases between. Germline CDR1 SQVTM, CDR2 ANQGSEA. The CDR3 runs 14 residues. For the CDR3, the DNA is TGCAGCGTTGAAAGGCGGGTTAGGGACACTGAAGCTTTCTTT. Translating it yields CSVERRVRDTEAFF.

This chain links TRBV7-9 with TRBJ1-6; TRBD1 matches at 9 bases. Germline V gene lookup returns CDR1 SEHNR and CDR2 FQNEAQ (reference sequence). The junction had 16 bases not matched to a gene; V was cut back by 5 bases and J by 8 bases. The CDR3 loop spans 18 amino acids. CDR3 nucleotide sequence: TGTGCCAGCAGCCTTTCCCCACAACAGGGGGCCCTTTATTCACCCCTCCACTTT. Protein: CASSLSPQQGALYSPLHF.

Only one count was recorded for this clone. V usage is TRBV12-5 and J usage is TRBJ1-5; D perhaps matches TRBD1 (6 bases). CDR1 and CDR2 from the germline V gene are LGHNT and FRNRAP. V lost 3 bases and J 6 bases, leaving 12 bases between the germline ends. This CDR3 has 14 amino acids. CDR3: CASGFQQGIQPQHF. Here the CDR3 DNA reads TGTGCTAGTGGTTTCCAACAGGGCATTCAGCCCCAGCATTTT.